The clone carrying this T cell receptor beta chain came up a few times. Its antigen is not known. Mismatch with germline at one junction end may stem from a read error. The entirety of the isolated RNA underwent reverse transcription, so expressed TCRB transcripts were sequenced. Produced via immunoSEQ multiplex PCR; TCRdb's table is partial and in-frame only. The sample consists of more than 350,000 clones, over 9.5% of them appearing once. This CDR3 contains 17 residues. From germline, CDR1 is MNHNS and CDR2 SASEGT. These data originate in a study of beta chain features in type 1 diabetes. Study-wide findings and caveats: Naive, central memory and Treg TCRB repertoires appeared more alike in patients than in healthy donors.

The V and J genes are TRBV6-1 and TRBJ2-5; TRBD1 matches at 8 bases. Input material: naive CD4+ T cells from blood. This TCR derives from a young woman in good health. The CDR3 here is CAISGTGGAGGKGTQYF. Written as DNA, the CDR3 is TGTGCCATCAGTGGAACAGGCGGAGCAGGGGGCAAAGGGACCCAGTACTTC.